This TCR beta chain came from a study of blood T cell repertoires in COVID-19. Background on the study: Sources were T cells, B-cell-depleted T cells, or PBMCs; the material itself was cDNA or gDNA.

The repertoire was sequenced with immunoSEQ multiplex PCR; TCRdb's copy has only in-frame clones and lacks some. The sample comprises roughly 300,000 clones, 70% to 90% of which are singletons, and 9.4% rests with the top ten. The V gene lost 7 bases and the J gene lost 0 bases, with 3 bases spanning the gap. The CDR3 runs 11 residues. This clone has a handful of counts. Specimen: peripheral blood. The V call is TRBV23-1, the J call TRBJ1-2; D uncertain. TRBV23-1 is marked as an open reading frame, function uncertain. The TCR comes from a man between 18 and 35 years old with active or convalescent COVID-19. CDR3 nucleotides: TGCGCCAGCATAGCTAACTATGGCTACACCTTC. As protein: CASIANYGYTF.